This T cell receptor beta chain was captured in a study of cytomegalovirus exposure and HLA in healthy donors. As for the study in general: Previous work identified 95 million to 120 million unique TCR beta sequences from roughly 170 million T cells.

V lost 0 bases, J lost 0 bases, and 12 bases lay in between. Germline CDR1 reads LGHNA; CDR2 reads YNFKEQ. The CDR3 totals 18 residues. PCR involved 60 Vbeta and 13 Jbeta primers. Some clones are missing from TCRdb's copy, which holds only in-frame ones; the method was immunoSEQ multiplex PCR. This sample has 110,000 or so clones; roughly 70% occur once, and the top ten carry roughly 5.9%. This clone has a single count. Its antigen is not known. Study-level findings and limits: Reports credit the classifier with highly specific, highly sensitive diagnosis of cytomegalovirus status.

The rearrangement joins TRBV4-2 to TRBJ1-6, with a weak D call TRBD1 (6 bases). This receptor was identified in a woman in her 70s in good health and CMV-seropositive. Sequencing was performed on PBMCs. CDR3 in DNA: TGTGCCAGCAGCCAAGATGGGTCAGGGGCCTCCTATAATTCACCCCTCCACTTT. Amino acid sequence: CASSQDGSGASYNSPLHF.